This T cell receptor beta chain comes out of a study of early T cells in non-severe SARS-CoV-2 infection. There are many counts of this clonotype. TCRdb reanalysed the 5' RACE reads using MiXCR and keeps one entry per CDR3 protein. The sample includes about 55,000 distinct CDR3 sequences, 14% to 15% of them seen just once. The sequence derives from an adult who was a healthcare worker with PCR-confirmed SARS-CoV-2 infection or an uninfected control (not recorded which). Sequenced material: whole blood, taken at baseline.

CDR3 sequence reads: CAWSVLDRNSPLHF. The CDR3 DNA sequence: TGTGCCTGGAGTGTATTGGACCGTAATTCACCCCTCCACTTT. The chain carries TRBV30 and TRBJ1-6; D uncertain. The germline gives CDR1 GTSNPN, CDR2 SVGIG (reference sequence). The CDR3 is 14 residues long. V shed 0 bases and J shed 6 bases, with 9 bases lying between them.